This passage covers 9 T cell receptor beta chains from one sample sequenced in a study of OX40 agonist ivuxolimab in advanced cancers. The repertoire was sequenced with immunoSEQ multiplex PCR; TCRdb's copy has only in-frame clones and lacks some. Seen here are around 77,000 clones, 75% to 85% observed once, and the top ten hold about 5.4%. Sequenced material: CD4+ or CD8+ T cells sorted from blood, taken in a trial of the OX40 agonist ivuxolimab. These receptors all stem from an adult with an advanced solid tumor such as melanoma, head and neck, liver or kidney cancer.

The chain recombines TRBV4-1 with TRBJ2-7; unclear D gene. The CDR3 is made up of 16 amino acids. CDR1 and CDR2 from the germline V gene are MGHRA and YSYEKL. Trimming pared 0 bases from V and 2 bases from J, leaving 14 bases between. The CDR3 sequence is CASSQEKRRNAYEQYF. Written as DNA, the CDR3 is TGCGCCAGCAGCCAAGAAAAGAGGCGGAATGCCTACGAGCAGTACTTC.

The chain has TRBV2 and TRBJ1-2; maybe TRBD1 (6 bases). Trimming took 10 bases from V and 2 from J, leaving 17 bases between them. Germline assignment: CDR1 SNHLY and CDR2 FYNNEI. The CDR3 has 14 amino acids. The CDR3 region has the DNA TGTGCCACCAGGGGACAAGTTCTAAACTATGGCTACACCTTC. This encodes CATRGQVLNYGYTF.

The chain recombines TRBV5-4 with TRBJ1-6; D is perhaps TRBD1 (5 bases). The V gene's germline CDR1 is SGHNT and CDR2 YYREEE (reference sequence). This CDR3 is built from 14 residues. Trimming cost V 5 bases and J 5 bases, with 11 bases left between them. Here the CDR3 DNA reads TGTGCCAGCAGGCAGGGATTTGATAATTCACCCCTCCACTTT. Translated: CASRQGFDNSPLHF.

The V and J genes are TRBV5-1 and TRBJ1-2, with 7 positions matching TRBD1. Germline V gene lookup returns CDR1 SGHRS and CDR2 YFSETQ. J was trimmed by 3 bases and V by 8 bases; bases with no gene match: 1. This CDR3 comprises 11 residues. In DNA, the CDR3 is TGCGCCAGTGGACAGGACTATGGCTACACCTTC. Its protein is CASGQDYGYTF.

The V call is TRBV9, the J call TRBJ2-5, with TRBD1 matching 8 bases. V lost 3 bases and J lost 1; bases outside the gene matches: 5. This CDR3 has 15 residues. Germline CDR1 SGDLS, CDR2 YYNGEE. CDR3 sequence reads: CASSGRGRAQETQYF. The CDR3 bases are TGTGCCAGCAGCGGCAGGGGGCGGGCCCAAGAGACCCAGTACTTC. Full variable domain (outside the CDR3, taken from reference TRBV9 and TRBJ2-5): DSGVTQTPKHLITATGQRVTLRCSPRSGDLSVYWYQQSLDQGLQFLIQYYNGEERAKGNILERFSAQQFPDLHSELNLSSLELGDSALYFCASSGRGRAQETQYFGPGTRLLVL.

The chain employs TRBV5-1 and TRBJ1-4, with 10 bases fitting TRBD1. CDR3 length equals 15 residues. Germline V gene sequence: CDR1 SGHRS, CDR2 YFSETQ. The V gene end was trimmed by 4 bases and the J gene end by 6 bases; junction bases not matched to a gene: 6. Written as DNA, the CDR3 is TGCGCCAGCAGCGCGGACAGGGGGAAGGATGAAAAACTGTTTTTT. Translation gives CASSADRGKDEKLFF.

The rearrangement links TRBV11-2 to TRBJ1-1; 7 positions agree with TRBD1. Germline V gene data show CDR1 as SGHAT and CDR2 as FQNNGV. Trimming at V came to 5 bases and at J to 1 base, leaving 10 bases not matched to a gene. CDR3 length equals 16 residues. The CDR3 DNA reads as TGTGCCAGCAGCCCATCGACAGGGCGAGGGAACACTGAAGCTTTCTTT. Translated: CASSPSTGRGNTEAFF.

The CDR3 reads CANPGTRTGNEQFF. As DNA, the CDR3 is TGTGCCAACCCCGGGACCAGGACGGGCAATGAGCAGTTCTTC. The V and J genes are TRBV2 and TRBJ2-1, with D perhaps matching TRBD1 or TRBD2 (5 bases each). V gave up 10 bases and J gave up 6 bases, with 19 bases separating them. The CDR3 has 14 amino acids. Germline V lookup: CDR1 SNHLY, CDR2 FYNNEI. Based on the CDR3 plus reference TRBV2 and TRBJ2-1, the full variable domain is EPEVTQTPSHQVTQMGQEVILRCVPISNHLYFYWYRQILGQKVEFLVSFYNNEISEKSEIFDDQFSVERPDGSNFTLKIRSTKLEDSAMYFCANPGTRTGNEQFFGPGTRLTVL.

This sequence joins TRBV4-2 and TRBJ2-7; 8 nucleotides align to TRBD2. This CDR3 spans 18 amino acids. Germline loops: CDR1 LGHNA, CDR2 YNFKEQ. Trimming took 1 base from V and 5 from J; bases not matched to a gene: 16. The CDR3 DNA is TGTGCCAGCAGCCAAGGAAGCCCGGGACTAGGGTTTTCGGACGAGCAGTACTTC. Its translation is CASSQGSPGLGFSDEQYF.